Reported below is one T cell receptor beta chain. Its antigen remains unknown. The sample belongs to a study of monozygotic twins with inflammatory bowel disease. Study-wide points: The inverse Simpson measure of TCRbeta diversity was lower in IBD patients than in healthy co-twins. Among IBD patients, fewer clonotypes were shared with others than among healthy twins, especially with disease activity. Discordant twins showed the same repertoire similarity as concordant twins, possibly from limited power.

TCRdb re-called the 5' RACE reads; one entry per CDR3 protein, DNA not given. Recorded here are about 210,000 distinct CDR3 sequences; the top ten clones represent around 1.5%. The germline V gene encodes CDR1 SGHAT and CDR2 FQNNGV. CDR3 length equals 14 residues. The source material was blood. The receptor comes from a human donor with ulcerative colitis or Crohn's disease, or a healthy co-twin of an affected twin (not recorded which). The chain recombines TRBV11-2 with TRBJ1-1. This CDR3 is CASSLSSGNTEAFF.